The 21 T cell receptor beta chains given below trace back to one sample, sequenced in a study of cytomegalovirus exposure and HLA in healthy donors. The PCR used 60 Vbeta and 13 Jbeta primers. Measured with immunoSEQ multiplex PCR; TCRdb has only the in-frame clones, and not every one. The profile shows over 90,000 clones, about 74% of them singletons. Sequenced material: PBMCs. The receptors come from a male donor in good health and CMV-seropositive.

This chain joins TRBV11-2 and TRBJ2-1; TRBD1 is a possible D gene (5 bases). V lost 0 bases and J lost 0, with 6 bases in between. Germline V gene lookup returns CDR1 SGHAT and CDR2 FQNNGV. This CDR3 contains 15 residues. The CDR3 DNA sequence: TGTGCCAGCAGCTTAGAAGGGGACTCCTACAATGAGCAGTTCTTC. Protein: CASSLEGDSYNEQFF.

The rearrangement links TRBV28 to TRBJ2-5, with D possibly TRBD2 on 6 matching bases. The last part of the DNA fits TRBJ2-7 better; the J call may be wrong. The germline V gene has CDR1 MDHEN and CDR2 SYDVKM. The CDR3 sequence is 14 residues long. DNA of the CDR3: TGTGCCATCACCTCCGCGGGAACAGCCTACGAGCAGTACTTC. This encodes CAITSAGTAYEQYF.

The chain uses TRBV7-2 and TRBJ2-1; 9 bases align to TRBD2. Losses at the gene ends were 1 base for V and 4 bases for J; bases not matched to a gene: 2. Per germline, CDR1 SGHTA and CDR2 FQGNSA. This CDR3 has 15 amino acids. CDR3 protein: CASSLGLAEYNEQFF. Here the CDR3 DNA reads TGTGCCAGCAGCTTAGGACTAGCGGAATACAATGAGCAGTTCTTC.

This chain connects TRBV28 to TRBJ2-1; 8 bases align to TRBD2. This CDR3 region has 15 residues. V gave up 8 bases and J gave up 1 base; unmatched junction bases: 7. Germline lookup yields CDR1 MDHEN and CDR2 SYDVKM. The CDR3 sequence: CASLFGGRSYNEQFF. As DNA, the CDR3 is TGTGCCAGCCTCTTTGGCGGGAGGTCCTACAATGAGCAGTTCTTC.

This clone has only a few counts. V and J are TRBV7-3 and TRBJ1-2; unclear D gene. Looked up from germline, CDR1 is SGHTA and CDR2 is FQGTGA. Between the trimmed V and J ends, which lost 5 bases and 2 bases, there was a span of 15 bases. The length of the CDR3 is 15 residues. The CDR3: CASSPRGGPNYGYTF. The CDR3 nucleotides are TGTGCCAGCAGCCCGCGGGGAGGGCCCAACTATGGCTACACCTTC.

This chain uses TRBV5-1 with TRBJ1-3; 7 bases line up with TRBD1. In germline, CDR1 is SGHRS, CDR2 YFSETQ. The CDR3 sequence is 14 residues long. V was clipped by 2 bases and J by 4 bases; unmatched bases: 3. This chain's CDR3 is CASSFQGGGNTIYF. The CDR3 DNA follows: TGCGCCAGCAGCTTCCAGGGGGGCGGAAACACCATATATTTT.

This clone was found once. The rearrangement uses TRBV28 and TRBJ2-1; 13 bases are shared with TRBD2. This CDR3 is 19 amino acids long. V dropped 4 bases and J dropped 0; count of bases not matched to a gene: 9. Germline V lookup: CDR1 MDHEN, CDR2 SYDVKM. The CDR3 nucleotides are TGTGCCAGCAGTTCCCTAGGGACTAGCGGGAACTCCTCCTACAATGAGCAGTTCTTC. Amino acid sequence: CASSSLGTSGNSSYNEQFF.

This clone came up a few times. This chain joins TRBV29-1 and TRBJ1-1; TRBD1 aligns across 8 bases. Trimming at V came to 7 bases and at J to 0 bases, leaving 10 bases not matched to a gene. The CDR3 runs 15 residues. Germline values: CDR1 SQVTM, CDR2 ANQGSEA. The CDR3 reads CSALGSGGMNTEAFF. DNA for the CDR3: TGCAGCGCCTTAGGGTCAGGGGGCATGAACACTGAAGCTTTCTTT.

The V and J genes are TRBV7-2 and TRBJ1-1; D is unresolved. Trimming removed 2 bases at V and 2 bases at J, with 6 bases between. Germline V gene lookup returns CDR1 SGHTA and CDR2 FQGNSA. CDR3 size: 13 residues. Here the CDR3 reads CASSLMANTEAFF. The CDR3 nucleotides are TGTGCCAGCAGCTTAATGGCTAACACTGAAGCTTTCTTT.

V and J are TRBV6-5 and TRBJ2-7; tentatively, D is TRBD2 (5 bases). The CDR3 contains 15 residues. V lost 0 bases and J 4 bases, leaving 13 bases between the germline ends. Germline V lookup: CDR1 MNHEY, CDR2 SVGAGI. CDR3 nucleotides: TGTGCCAGCAGTTACTCTATTGAGGGTAGTTACGAGCAGTACTTC. Its protein product is CASSYSIEGSYEQYF.

This clone was recorded once. This chain joins TRBV4-3 and TRBJ1-6; maybe TRBD1 (5 bases). V was clipped by 0 bases and J by 10 bases, with 19 bases between them. The germline V gene has CDR1 LGHNA and CDR2 YSLEER. The CDR3 totals 17 residues. The CDR3, as DNA: TGCGCCAGCAGCCAAGACTCTTCCGGAGGGGTGGACTCACCCCTCCACTTT. Translating it yields CASSQDSSGGVDSPLHF.

The genes are TRBV4-2 and TRBJ2-3, with 12 nucleotides matching TRBD2. Trimming cost V 4 bases and J 4 bases; bases outside gene matches: 3. The CDR3 extends over 15 amino acids. Germline assignment: CDR1 LGHNA and CDR2 YNFKEQ. The CDR3 DNA is TGTGCCAGCAGCCCGACTAGCGGGAGTGCAGATACGCAGTATTTT. This encodes CASSPTSGSADTQYF.

V is TRBV27 and J is TRBJ2-7; TRBD2 is a possible D gene (7 bases). The CDR3 extends over 15 amino acids. The V end lost 2 bases, the J end lost 3 bases, and 14 bases lay between the germline ends. Germline-derived CDR1 and CDR2 are MNHEY and SMNVEV (reference sequence). The CDR3 nucleotides read TGTGCCAGCAGTTTACGGGGAGGGGGTCTCTACGAGCAGTACTTC. As protein: CASSLRGGGLYEQYF.

The V and J genes are TRBV6-6 and TRBJ2-3, with TRBD1 identical over 9 bases. CDR3 length equals 14 residues. Germline lookup yields CDR1 MNHNY and CDR2 SVGAGI (reference sequence). V trimming: 4 bases; J trimming: 3 bases; junction bases outside the gene matches: 2. The chain's CDR3 is CASSWGQGTDTQYF. For the CDR3, the DNA is TGTGCCAGCAGTTGGGGACAGGGTACAGATACGCAGTATTTT.

CDR3 sequence reads: CASSQRASPDTQYF. The DNA for the CDR3 is TGTGCCAGCAGCCAGCGGGCTTCTCCAGATACGCAGTATTTT. V is TRBV11-3 and J is TRBJ2-3, with D perhaps matching TRBD2 (6 bases). This CDR3 spans 14 amino acids. V lost 5 bases and J lost 4, with 13 bases in between. CDR1 and CDR2 (germline): SGHNT, YENEEA.

The V and J genes are TRBV28 and TRBJ2-2, with D possibly matching TRBD2 (5 bases). CDR3 size: 16 residues. CDR1 MDHEN and CDR2 SYDVKM come from the germline V gene. V was trimmed by 6 bases and J by 1 base, leaving 15 bases between them. The CDR3 loop is CASSQPDGLNTGELFF. In DNA form, the CDR3 reads TGTGCCAGCAGCCAACCTGATGGACTGAACACCGGGGAGCTGTTTTTT.

The chain combines TRBV7-8 with TRBJ2-3, with D perhaps matching TRBD2 (7 bases). Germline lookup yields CDR1 SGHVS and CDR2 FQNEAQ. The CDR3 spans 17 residues. V lost 2 bases, J lost 1 base, and 16 bases lay in between. CDR3 nucleotides: TGTGCCAGCAGCTTACTGCCGCGGGGGCGCGGCACAGATACGCAGTATTTT. Amino acids: CASSLLPRGRGTDTQYF.

The genes are TRBV4-2 and TRBJ1-2; possibly TRBD1 for D (6 bases). This CDR3 is built from 14 residues. In germline, CDR1 is LGHNA, CDR2 YNFKEQ. The V and J ends lost 1 base and 3 bases respectively, with 9 bases between them. The CDR3 DNA reads as TGTGCCAGCAGCCAAGGGCAGGGGTACTATGGCTACACCTTC. It encodes CASSQGQGYYGYTF.

This clone was observed a single time. The chain uses TRBV4-1 and TRBJ1-1; 10 bases line up with TRBD1. Trimming at V came to 0 bases and at J to 4 bases, leaving 5 bases not matched to a gene. The CDR3 contains 16 residues. Germline V lookup: CDR1 MGHRA, CDR2 YSYEKL. The chain's CDR3 is CASSQDGTGAATEAFF. CDR3 nucleotides: TGCGCCAGCAGCCAAGATGGGACAGGGGCGGCCACTGAAGCTTTCTTT.

The chain uses TRBV19 and TRBJ1-3, with D perhaps matching TRBD1 (5 bases). Per the germline V gene, CDR1 is LNHDA and CDR2 is SQIVND (reference sequence). V gave up 5 bases and J gave up 0 bases, with 11 bases separating them. CDR3 length: 15 residues. This chain's CDR3 is CASSLQATSGNTIYF. The CDR3 nucleotides are TGTGCCAGTAGTTTACAGGCGACCTCTGGAAACACCATATATTTT.

V gene TRBV7-6 combines with J gene TRBJ2-1, with 7 bases identical to TRBD2. CDR3 length: 15 amino acids. V gave up 0 bases and J gave up 3 bases; unmatched junction bases: 2. The germline V gene encodes CDR1 SGHVS and CDR2 FNYEAQ. The CDR3 loop is CASSLAGGNYNEQFF. DNA of the CDR3: TGTGCCAGCAGCTTAGCGGGAGGGAACTACAATGAGCAGTTCTTC. Full variable domain (rest looked up from reference TRBV7-6 and TRBJ2-1): GAGVSQSPRYKVTKRGQDVALRCDPISGHVSLYWYRQALGQGPEFLTYFNYEAQQDKSGLPNDRFSAERPEGSISTLTIQRTEQRDSAMYRCASSLAGGNYNEQFFGPGTRLTVL.